Listed here are 27 T cell receptor beta chains from one sample, sequenced in a study of T-cell memory formation after mild COVID-19. TCRdb recomputed calls from the 5' RACE reads with MiXCR, one row per CDR3 protein. Of more than 100,000 distinct CDR3 sequences in the sample, 5% to 6.5% were seen once. The sequenced sample consisted of PBMCs or a T cell subset sorted from them (not recorded which). The receptors come from an adult woman who had mild COVID-19 (a few samples of this study predate the infection). Cell type and time point are not known.

There are many counts of this clonotype. The V gene is TRBV2, the J gene TRBJ2-5; tentatively, D is TRBD2 (6 bases). The germline V gene has CDR1 SNHLY and CDR2 FYNNEI. The CDR3 runs to 15 residues. Trimming stripped 4 bases from V and 2 bases from J, with 14 bases between. CDR3 DNA sequence: TGTGCCAGCAGTGGGGAGGCGGGTTTACAAGAGACCCAGTACTTC. Protein sequence: CASSGEAGLQETQYF.

This clonotype was recorded a few times. The chain links TRBV20-1 to TRBJ1-6; possible D gene TRBD1, 5 bases. Trimming stripped 5 bases from V and 8 bases from J, with 16 bases between. Germline assignment: CDR1 DFQATT and CDR2 SNEGSKA (reference sequence). The CDR3 is made up of 14 amino acids. DNA of the CDR3: TGCAGTGCTCATAGACGGGGGAGGTATTCACCCCTCCACTTT. Translated: CSAHRRGRYSPLHF.

This rearrangement joins TRBV12-3 or TRBV12-4 to TRBJ1-5; 8 positions match TRBD1. With 5 bases clipped from V and 0 bases from J, the junction kept 12 bases outside the gene matches. The CDR3 sequence is 18 residues long. This CDR3 reads CASSQYQGQVNSNQPQHF. CDR3 sequence (DNA): TGTGCCAGCAGTCAGTATCAGGGACAGGTCAATAGCAATCAGCCCCAGCATTTT.

Ten or more counts support this clonotype. The V and J genes are TRBV11-2 and TRBJ2-1; no clear D gene. The length of the CDR3 is 14 residues. Germline CDR1 is SGHAT and CDR2 is FQNNGV. Trimming took 2 bases from V and 6 from J, leaving 11 bases between them. The CDR3: CASSLLQTGNEQFF. Here the CDR3 DNA reads TGTGCCAGCAGCTTACTACAGACGGGCAATGAGCAGTTCTTC.

This clonotype appeared many times. The chain couples TRBV6-5 to TRBJ2-5; 7 nucleotides line up with TRBD2. The V gene end was trimmed by 7 bases and the J gene end by 5 bases; junction bases not matched to a gene: 7. This CDR3 is built from 13 residues. Germline V gene sequence: CDR1 MNHEY, CDR2 SVGAGI. CDR3 bases: TGTGCCAGCACGGCTCCAGCGGGGGAGACCCAGTACTTC. It is translated as CASTAPAGETQYF.

In DNA, the CDR3 is TGTGCCTGGAGTATTGGGATGAACACTGAAGCTTTCTTT. This translates into CAWSIGMNTEAFF. The chain couples TRBV30 to TRBJ1-1; D ambiguous. CDR3 length: 13 amino acids. CDR1 and CDR2 from the germline V gene are GTSNPN and SVGIG (reference sequence). Trimming took off 2 bases at V and 0 bases at J, with 7 bases between the two ends.

This clonotype was observed at least ten times. V gene TRBV7-6 combines with J gene TRBJ2-7, with TRBD1 identical over 7 bases. The CDR3 extends over 12 amino acids. J gave up 6 bases and V 3 bases, and 2 bases lay outside the gene matches. Germline V gene lookup returns CDR1 SGHVS and CDR2 FNYEAQ. The CDR3 reads CASSFWDSEQYF. CDR3 coding DNA: TGTGCCAGCAGCTTTTGGGACAGCGAGCAGTACTTC.

The chain has TRBV12-3 or TRBV12-4 and TRBJ2-2; tentatively, D is TRBD1 (6 bases). The V end was cut by 6 bases, the J end by 3 bases, with 14 bases between. This CDR3 comprises 15 residues. The CDR3 here is CASSRDRTDTGELFF. The CDR3 DNA reads TGTGCCAGCAGCAGAGACAGGACTGACACCGGGGAGCTGTTTTTT.

The J gene is TRBJ1-4, the V gene TRBV5-1; D unresolved. The germline gives CDR1 SGHRS, CDR2 YFSETQ. Trimming cost V 1 base and J 2 bases, with 12 bases left between them. The CDR3 covers 16 residues. This chain's CDR3 is CASSLSSSSTNEKLFF. The CDR3 DNA is TGCGCCAGCAGCTTGAGTAGCAGTTCCACTAATGAAAAACTGTTTTTT.

The V gene is TRBV4-2, the J gene TRBJ1-1; the match to TRBD1 covers 11 bases. Germline assignment: CDR1 LGHNA and CDR2 YNFKEQ. V shed 5 bases and J 5 bases; nucleotides not matched to a gene: 7. This CDR3 spans 15 amino acids. The CDR3 loop is CASSDRTGGLTEAFF. Here the CDR3 DNA reads TGTGCCAGCAGCGACCGGACAGGGGGCTTAACTGAAGCTTTCTTT.

The chain is built from TRBV5-1 and TRBJ1-1; perhaps TRBD1 as D (6 bases). Germline assignment: CDR1 SGHRS and CDR2 YFSETQ. V lost 3 bases and J 4 bases, leaving 16 bases between the germline ends. CDR3 length: 15 residues. CDR3: CASSWGGGGITEAFF. The DNA for the CDR3 is TGCGCCAGCAGCTGGGGAGGAGGGGGTATCACTGAAGCTTTCTTT.

This clonotype was counted many times. The chain uses TRBV5-4 and TRBJ2-1; TRBD2 matches at 13 bases. This CDR3 contains 14 residues. Germline trimming cut 4 bases from V and 14 bases from J; bases unmatched to any gene: 9. Germline values: CDR1 SGHNT, CDR2 YYREEE (reference sequence). This CDR3 is CASSRGLAGTEEFF. The CDR3 DNA sequence: TGTGCCAGCAGCCGGGGACTAGCGGGAACCGAGGAGTTCTTC.

The V and J genes are TRBV4-3 and TRBJ2-7; TRBD2 might be the D (6 bases). Trimming shortened V by 3 bases and J by 3 bases, and 15 bases separated the two germline ends. The germline gives CDR1 LGHNA, CDR2 YSLEER. The length of the CDR3 is 15 residues. CDR3 region: CASSQSLANYYEQYF. The CDR3, as DNA: TGCGCCAGCAGCCAGTCCCTAGCGAACTACTACGAGCAGTACTTC.

The chain combines TRBV27 with TRBJ2-5, with D possibly TRBD2 on 5 matching bases. Trimming shortened V by 6 bases and J by 4 bases, and 15 bases separated the two germline ends. The germline V gene has CDR1 MNHEY and CDR2 SMNVEV (reference sequence). There are 14 residues in the CDR3. CDR3: CASSRLGSRETQYF. The CDR3, as DNA: TGTGCCAGCAGCCGCCTAGGGAGCAGAGAGACCCAGTACTTC.

This clonotype was seen a few times. V is TRBV12-3 or TRBV12-4 and J is TRBJ1-1, with D perhaps TRBD1 (6 bases). The CDR3 loop spans 13 amino acids. Trimming left V 10 bases short and J 1 base short, with 13 bases between. The CDR3, as DNA: TGTGCCACCCGCTGGGGGGCGAACACTGAAGCTTTCTTT. Translation: CATRWGANTEAFF.

This clonotype was seen many times. V and J are TRBV7-2 and TRBJ2-3, with 15 nucleotides matching TRBD2. CDR1 is SGHTA, CDR2 FQGNSA, per germline. The length of the CDR3 is 16 residues. The J segment lost 4 bases and the V segment lost 5 bases, leaving 4 bases of the junction unmatched. The CDR3 DNA is TGTGCCAGCAGCGCGGGACTAGCGGGAGGTGCAGATACGCAGTATTTT. It yields the protein CASSAGLAGGADTQYF.

This clonotype came up many times. The chain has TRBV4-3 and TRBJ2-7, with 9 bases lining up with TRBD1. Trimming cost V 3 bases and J 5 bases; bases outside gene matches: 11. Looked up from germline, CDR1 is LGHNA and CDR2 is YSLEER. CDR3 size: 16 residues. The CDR3 spells CASSHWGTGKRNEQYF. Written as DNA, the CDR3 is TGCGCCAGCAGCCATTGGGGGACAGGGAAGCGAAACGAGCAGTACTTC.

The V and J genes are TRBV12-3 or TRBV12-4 and TRBJ1-2; D may be TRBD1 (5 bases). Trimming left V 7 bases short and J 7 bases short, with 16 bases between. CDR3 length: 13 residues. The CDR3 sequence is CASTLWGGGGYTF. CDR3 in DNA: TGTGCCAGCACCCTGTGGGGGGGAGGTGGCTACACCTTC.

This chain connects TRBV7-3 to TRBJ2-2, with 9 bases aligning to TRBD1. CDR1 is SGHTA, CDR2 FQGTGA, per germline. CDR3 size: 14 residues. J was trimmed by 3 bases and V by 6 bases; bases with no gene match: 2. CDR3 loop: CASRGQGDTGELFF. Here the CDR3 DNA reads TGTGCCAGCAGGGGACAGGGCGACACCGGGGAGCTGTTTTTT.

V usage is TRBV5-1 and J usage is TRBJ1-1, with unresolved D. V was trimmed by 1 base and J by 1 base, leaving 8 bases between them. The CDR3 has 14 residues. Germline V lookup: CDR1 SGHRS, CDR2 YFSETQ. CDR3 residues: CASSLLGSNTEAFF. DNA for the CDR3: TGCGCCAGCAGCTTGCTAGGATCGAACACTGAAGCTTTCTTT.

Only a few counts were recorded for this clonotype. This chain connects TRBV7-6 to TRBJ1-5; D not certain. The V end was cut by 0 bases, the J end by 5 bases, with 2 bases between. This CDR3 contains 12 residues. Germline lookup yields CDR1 SGHVS and CDR2 FNYEAQ. CDR3 DNA: TGTGCCAGCAGCTTAGCTGATCAGCCCCAGCATTTT. Translated, it gives CASSLADQPQHF.

This clonotype was found a few times. The CDR3 sequence is CASSLVRQVAGDEQYF. CDR3 DNA: TGTGCCAGCAGCTTAGTACGTCAAGTGGCGGGAGACGAGCAGTACTTC. V is TRBV7-8 and J is TRBJ2-7; TRBD2 matches 7 bases. The CDR3 runs 16 residues. Germline V gene sequence: CDR1 SGHVS, CDR2 FQNEAQ. The V segment lost 1 base and the J segment 5 bases; nucleotides outside the gene matches: 11.

Concerning this clonotype: The CDR3 does not end in the conserved phenylalanine or tryptophan, so this is likely a read error. V and J are TRBV2 and TRBJ2-7; 9 bases fit TRBD2. The V gene's germline CDR1 is SNHLY and CDR2 FYNNEI. The CDR3 has 15 amino acids. Trimming cost V 1 base and J 3 bases; bases outside gene matches: 4. In DNA, the CDR3 is TGTGCCAGCAGTGAAGTTAGCGGGAGAGGCTACGAGCAGTACTTA. It yields the protein CASSEVSGRGYEQYL.

The chain joins TRBV6-2 or TRBV6-3 to TRBJ1-4, with 11 bases lining up with TRBD1. J was trimmed by 8 bases and V by 6 bases; bases with no gene match: 5. The CDR3 contains 14 residues. In germline, CDR1 is MNHEY, CDR2 SVGEGT. The CDR3 nucleotides read TGTGCCAGCAGACGGGACAGGGGGAAAGAAAAACTGTTTTTT. Amino acids: CASRRDRGKEKLFF.

This clonotype was seen a handful of times. The chain carries TRBV5-1 and TRBJ1-1, with D hard to call. Germline values: CDR1 SGHRS, CDR2 YFSETQ. The germline V and J ends were trimmed by 1 base and 4 bases, with 11 bases remaining between them. The CDR3 is 14 amino acids. The CDR3 bases are TGCGCCAGCAGCTTGAACAGCCCTACCACTGAAGCTTTCTTT. Translation: CASSLNSPTTEAFF.

This clonotype has at least ten counts. J is TRBJ2-1 and V is TRBV5-4; no reliable D call. The length of the CDR3 is 16 residues. The V and J ends lost 1 base and 0 bases respectively, with 11 bases between them. CDR1 SGHNT and CDR2 YYREEE come from the germline V gene (reference sequence). CDR3 sequence: CASSLRSSLSYNEQFF. DNA for the CDR3: TGTGCCAGCAGCTTGCGCAGCTCCCTCTCCTACAATGAGCAGTTCTTC.

This clonotype was detected ten times or more. This chain uses TRBV19 with TRBJ2-7, with D perhaps matching TRBD1 (6 bases). The CDR3 extends over 14 amino acids. The V and J ends lost 2 bases and 4 bases respectively, with 12 bases between them. CDR1 and CDR2 from the germline V gene are LNHDA and SQIVND (reference sequence). As DNA, the CDR3 is TGTGCCAGTAGTATATTGCCAGGGGAATACGAGCAGTACTTC. Translating gives CASSILPGEYEQYF.